Described below is a single T cell receptor (beta chain) sequence and its context. The protocol was immunoSEQ multiplex PCR, while the TCRdb copy is restricted to in-frame clones and leaves out a portion. The sample yields about 67,000 clones, around 85% seen once. J gave up 5 bases and V 1 base, and 10 bases lay outside the gene matches. Germline V CDR1 and CDR2: SEHNR, FQNEAQ (reference sequence). The CDR3 runs to 18 residues. This record belongs to a study of blood T cell repertoires in COVID-19. The chain couples TRBV7-9 to TRBJ2-7; TRBD2 aligns across 14 bases. Sequences were obtained from peripheral blood. The clonotype was recovered from a man aged 50-59 years with active COVID-19. The CDR3 coding sequence is TGTGCCAGCAGCTTAGGAGACAGGGGACTAGCGGGAGTCGACGAGCAGTACTTC. Protein: CASSLGDRGLAGVDEQYF.